The sequence of this T cell receptor beta chain was determined in a study of blood T cell repertoires in COVID-19. Study-wide background: Some COVID-19 samples were acute and others convalescent; all came from the United States, Italy and Spain. From T cells, B-cell-depleted T cells, or PBMCs came the material, which was cDNA or gDNA.

Trimming removed 0 bases at V and 5 bases at J, with 14 bases between. In germline, CDR1 is LGHDT, CDR2 YNNKEL (reference sequence). The CDR3 has 16 amino acids. This clone was seen a few times. How the authors handled the data: Scientists estimated how many nucleated cells there were by amplifying reference gene primers. Only in-frame clones appear in the TCRdb table, and some are missing; sequencing was by immunoSEQ multiplex PCR. The DNA was the basis for D and trimming; V, J and clone size are from that table. The repertoire holds 250,000 to 300,000 clones, with about 86% as singletons. Sequencing was carried out using peripheral blood. This sequence originates from a man younger than 35 with active or convalescent COVID-19. V usage is TRBV3-1 (or the pseudogene TRBV3-2) and J usage is TRBJ1-5, with D tentatively TRBD1 (5 bases). The CDR3 bases are TGTGCCAGCAGCCAAGATTCCCAGGGAGGGGATCAGCCCCAGCATTTT. It specifies CASSQDSQGGDQPQHF.